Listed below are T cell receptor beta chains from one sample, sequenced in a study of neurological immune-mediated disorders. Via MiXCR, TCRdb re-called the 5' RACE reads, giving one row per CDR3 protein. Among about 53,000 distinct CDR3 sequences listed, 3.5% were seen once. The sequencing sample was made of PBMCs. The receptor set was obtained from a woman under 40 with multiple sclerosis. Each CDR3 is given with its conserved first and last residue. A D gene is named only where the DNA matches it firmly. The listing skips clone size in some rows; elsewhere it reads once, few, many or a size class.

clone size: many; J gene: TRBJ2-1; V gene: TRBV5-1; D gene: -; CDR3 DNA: TGCGCCAGCAGCTTGGGGGGTTCTACCTACAATGAGCAGTTCTTC; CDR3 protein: CASSLGGSTYNEQFF
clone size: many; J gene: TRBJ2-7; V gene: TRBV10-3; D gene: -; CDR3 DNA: TGTGCCACCTCCGGGACGGATCACGAGCAGTACTTC; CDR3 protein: CATSGTDHEQYF
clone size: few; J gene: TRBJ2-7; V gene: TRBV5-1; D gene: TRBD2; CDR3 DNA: TGCGCCAGCAGCTTGGCGACTAGCGGAAGCCCCTACGAGCAGTACTTC; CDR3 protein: CASSLATSGSPYEQYF
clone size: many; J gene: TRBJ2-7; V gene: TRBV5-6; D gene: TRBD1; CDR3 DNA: TGTGCCAGCAGCAGGGACAGGGGGCGAGAGCAGTACTTC; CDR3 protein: CASSRDRGREQYF
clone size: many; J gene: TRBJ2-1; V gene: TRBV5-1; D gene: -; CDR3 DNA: TGCGCCAGCAGCTTGCAAGGGGGTCTTGAGCAGTTCTTC; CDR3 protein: CASSLQGGLEQFF
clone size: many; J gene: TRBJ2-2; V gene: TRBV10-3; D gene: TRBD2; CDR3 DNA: TGTGCCATCAGTGAACTAGCGGCCAGAGGGGAGCTGTTTTTT; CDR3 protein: CAISELAARGELFF
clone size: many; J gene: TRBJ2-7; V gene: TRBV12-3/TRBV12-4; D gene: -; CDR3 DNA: TGTGCCAGTAGTAACGTTCCCCACGAGCAGTACTTC; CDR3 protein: CASSNVPHEQYF
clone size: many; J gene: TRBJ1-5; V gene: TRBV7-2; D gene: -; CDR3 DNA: TGTGCCAGCAGCTTTAGCAATCAGCCCCAGCATTTT; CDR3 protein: CASSFSNQPQHF
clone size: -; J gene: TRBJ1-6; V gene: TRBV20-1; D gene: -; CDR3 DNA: TGCAGTGCTAGTTGGGGCGGGGGGGGCTCACCCCTCAACTTT; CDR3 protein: CSASWGGGGSPLNF
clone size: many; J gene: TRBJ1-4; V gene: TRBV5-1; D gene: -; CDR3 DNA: TGCGCCAGCAGCCTAACCCAAGAACCTAATGAAAAACTGTTTTTT; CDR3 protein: CASSLTQEPNEKLFF
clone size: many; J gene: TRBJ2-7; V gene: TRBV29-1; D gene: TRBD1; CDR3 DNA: TGCAGCGCCCTGGACAGGTCCCCCTACGAGCAGTACTTC; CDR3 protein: CSALDRSPYEQYF
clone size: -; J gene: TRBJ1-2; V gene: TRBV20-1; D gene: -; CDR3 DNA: TGCAGTGCTACAGACAGAAACTATGGCTACACCTTC; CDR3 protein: CSATDRNYGYTF
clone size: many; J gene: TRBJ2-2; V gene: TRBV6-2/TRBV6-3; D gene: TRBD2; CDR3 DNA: TGTGCCAGCAGTATAGCGGGAGACACCGGGGAGCTGTTTTTT; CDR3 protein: CASSIAGDTGELFF
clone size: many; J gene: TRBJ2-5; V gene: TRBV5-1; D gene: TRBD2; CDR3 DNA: TGCGCCAGCAGCTTTGAAGTACGGGGGGGACAAGAGACCCAGTACTTC; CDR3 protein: CASSFEVRGGQETQYF
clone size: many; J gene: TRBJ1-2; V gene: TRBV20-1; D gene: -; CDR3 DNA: TGCAGTGCTAGGAGGGAGATTTATGGCTACACCTTC; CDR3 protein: CSARREIYGYTF
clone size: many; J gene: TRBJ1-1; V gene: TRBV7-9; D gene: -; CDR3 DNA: TGTGCCAGCAGGTCAGGGACGGCCAGTGAAGCTTTCTTT; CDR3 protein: CASRSGTASEAFF
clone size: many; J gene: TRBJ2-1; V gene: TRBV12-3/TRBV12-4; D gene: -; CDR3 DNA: TGTGCCAGCAGTTGGAGAGGTCCGGCCCACAATGAGCAGTTCTTC; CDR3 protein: CASSWRGPAHNEQFF
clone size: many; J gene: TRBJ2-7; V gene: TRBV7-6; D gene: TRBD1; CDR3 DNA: TGTGCCAGCAGCTTGCGGGGACAGGGGGCTGGGGAGCAGTACTTC; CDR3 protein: CASSLRGQGAGEQYF
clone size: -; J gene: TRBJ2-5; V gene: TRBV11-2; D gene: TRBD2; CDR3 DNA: TGTGCCAGCAGCCAAGGCACAGCGGGGGGAATGCGAGAGACCCAGTACTTC; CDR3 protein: CASSQGTAGGMRETQYF
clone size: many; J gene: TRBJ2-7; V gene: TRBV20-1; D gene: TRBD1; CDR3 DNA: TGCAGTGCTGCGGGACAGGGAAAAATCTACGAGCAGTACTTC; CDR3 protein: CSAAGQGKIYEQYF
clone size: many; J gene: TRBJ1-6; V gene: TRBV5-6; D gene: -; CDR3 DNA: TGTGCCAGCAGCTTGGGTTATTCACCCCTCCACTTT; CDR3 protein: CASSLGYSPLHF
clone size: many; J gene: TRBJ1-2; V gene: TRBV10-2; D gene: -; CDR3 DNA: TGCGCCAGCAGGAGGGGGGACAACTCTAACTATGGCTACACCTTC; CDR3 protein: CASRRGDNSNYGYTF
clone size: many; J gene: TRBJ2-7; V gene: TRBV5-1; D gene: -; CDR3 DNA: TGCGCCAGCAGCTACTTGACAGGCTACGAGCAGTACTTC; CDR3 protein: CASSYLTGYEQYF
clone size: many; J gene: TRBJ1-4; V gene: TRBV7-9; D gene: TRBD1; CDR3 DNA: TGTGCCAGCAGCTTAATCGGACAGGGGATTGATGAAAAACTGTTTTTT; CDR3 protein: CASSLIGQGIDEKLFF
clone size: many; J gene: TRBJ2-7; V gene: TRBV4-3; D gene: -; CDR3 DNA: TGCGCCAGCAGCCAAGAAGTTTTGACCTACGAGCAGTACTTC; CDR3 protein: CASSQEVLTYEQYF
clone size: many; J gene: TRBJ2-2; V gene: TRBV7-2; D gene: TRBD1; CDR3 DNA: TGTGCCAGCAGCTACAGGACAGGAAACACCGGGGAGCTGTTTTTT; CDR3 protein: CASSYRTGNTGELFF
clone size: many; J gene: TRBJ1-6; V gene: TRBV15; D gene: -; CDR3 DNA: TGTGCCACCAGCAGAGATCCGCAGATTAATTCACCCCTCCACTTT; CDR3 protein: CATSRDPQINSPLHF
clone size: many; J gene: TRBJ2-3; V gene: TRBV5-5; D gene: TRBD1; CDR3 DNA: TGTGCCACCGGACAGGGAACAGATACGCAGTATTTT; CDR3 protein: CATGQGTDTQYF
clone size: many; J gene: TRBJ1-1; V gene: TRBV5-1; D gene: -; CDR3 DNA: TGCGCCAGCAGCCCGGGGGGCGGGGGCCACACTGAAGCTTTCTTT; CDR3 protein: CASSPGGGGHTEAFF
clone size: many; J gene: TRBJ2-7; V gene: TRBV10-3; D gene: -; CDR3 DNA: TGTGCCATCACCCCCTCAATCTCGAAGGGCACCTACGAGCAGTACTTC; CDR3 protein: CAITPSISKGTYEQYF
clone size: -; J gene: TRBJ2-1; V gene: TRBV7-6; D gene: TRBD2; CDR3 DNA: TGTGCCAGCAGCATTCTTACCAGCGGGAGAATGAATGAGCAGTTCTTC; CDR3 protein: CASSILTSGRMNEQFF
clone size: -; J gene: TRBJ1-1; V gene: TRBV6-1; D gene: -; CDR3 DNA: TGTGCCAGCAGTGTGTCCGGGGACACTGAAGCTTTCTTT; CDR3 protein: CASSVSGDTEAFF
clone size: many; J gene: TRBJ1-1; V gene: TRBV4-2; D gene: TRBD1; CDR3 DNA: TGTGCCAGCAGCCCGACAGGGGGGAACACTGAAGCTTTCTTT; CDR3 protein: CASSPTGGNTEAFF
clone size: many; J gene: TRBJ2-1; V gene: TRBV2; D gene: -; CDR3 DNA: TGTGCCAGCAACCGCGGAGGGGCCTACAATGAGCAGTTCTTC; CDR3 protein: CASNRGGAYNEQFF
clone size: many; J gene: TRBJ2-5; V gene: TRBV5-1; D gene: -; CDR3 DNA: TGCGCCAGCAGCTTTCTCGGAGCCAGGTCGACCCAGTACTTC; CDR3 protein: CASSFLGARSTQYF
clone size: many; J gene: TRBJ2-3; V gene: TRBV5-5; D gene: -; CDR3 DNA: TGTGCCAGCAGCTTGGAGCGGCAAGATACGCAGTATTTT; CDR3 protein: CASSLERQDTQYF
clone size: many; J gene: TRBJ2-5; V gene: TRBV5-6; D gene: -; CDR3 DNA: TGTGCCAGCAGCTTGATGGGGAGGGAGACCCAGTACTTC; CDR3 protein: CASSLMGRETQYF
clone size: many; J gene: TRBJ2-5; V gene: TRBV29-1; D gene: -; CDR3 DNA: TGCAGCGCAGCGGGAGAGACCCAGTACTTC; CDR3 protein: CSAAGETQYF
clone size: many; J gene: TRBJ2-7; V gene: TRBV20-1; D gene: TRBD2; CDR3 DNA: TGCAGTGCTAGTAACCTAGCGGGGGCGTACGAGCAGTACTTC; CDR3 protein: CSASNLAGAYEQYF
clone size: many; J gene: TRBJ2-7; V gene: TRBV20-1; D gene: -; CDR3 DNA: TGCAGTGGTGGCTCCGGGACCCAGCAGTACTTC; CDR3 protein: CSGGSGTQQYF
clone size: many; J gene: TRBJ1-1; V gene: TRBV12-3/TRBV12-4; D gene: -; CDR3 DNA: TGTGCCAGCAGTTTAGTTTGGACGGAAGCTTTCTTT; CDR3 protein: CASSLVWTEAFF
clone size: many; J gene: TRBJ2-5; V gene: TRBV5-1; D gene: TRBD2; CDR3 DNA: TGCGCCAGCAGCTTCGGGACTAGCGGACAAGAGACCCAGTACTTC; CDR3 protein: CASSFGTSGQETQYF
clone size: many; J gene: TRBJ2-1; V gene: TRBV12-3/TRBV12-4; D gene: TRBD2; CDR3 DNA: TGTGCCAGCAGTTTAAGAACGGGACTAGCGGGGGGCTCCTACAATGAGCAGTTCTTC; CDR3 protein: CASSLRTGLAGGSYNEQFF
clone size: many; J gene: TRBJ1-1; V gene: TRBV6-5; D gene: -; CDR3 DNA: TGTGCCAGCACCCAGCGCGGGCAGAACACTGAAGCTTTCTTT; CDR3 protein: CASTQRGQNTEAFF
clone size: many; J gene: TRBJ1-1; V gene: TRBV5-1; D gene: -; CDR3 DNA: TGCGCCAGCAGCTTTGGAGCTGCAACAGGAAATAATGAAGCTTTCTTT; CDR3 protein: CASSFGAATGNNEAFF
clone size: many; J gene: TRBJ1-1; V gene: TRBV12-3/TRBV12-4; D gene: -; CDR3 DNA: TGTGCCAGCAGGGAAGGGGGGAACACTGAAGCTTTCTTT; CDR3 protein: CASREGGNTEAFF
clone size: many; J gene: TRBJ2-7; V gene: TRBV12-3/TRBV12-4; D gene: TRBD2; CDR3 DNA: TGTGCCAGCAGTTTAGCGCTCGATGGATTCCTGGGACTAGCGGGAGTAGAACAGTACTTC; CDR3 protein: CASSLALDGFLGLAGVEQYF
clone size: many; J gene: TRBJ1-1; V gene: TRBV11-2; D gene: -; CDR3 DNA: TGTGCCAGCAGCCATCCGGGGGGGGCTGAAAACACTGAAGCTTTCTTT; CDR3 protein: CASSHPGGAENTEAFF
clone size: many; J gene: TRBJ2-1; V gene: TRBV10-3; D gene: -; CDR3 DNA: TGTGCCATCACTACCCCGGGCTCCGCCAATGAGCAGTTCTTC; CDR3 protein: CAITTPGSANEQFF
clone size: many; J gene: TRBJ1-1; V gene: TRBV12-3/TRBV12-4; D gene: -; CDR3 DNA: TGTGCCAGCAGTTACTTAGGAGAAGCTTTCTTT; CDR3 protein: CASSYLGEAFF
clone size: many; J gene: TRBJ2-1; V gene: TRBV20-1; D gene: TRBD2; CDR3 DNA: TGCAGTGCCCGGGATAGACTAGCGGGAGGAAAAGAGCAGTTCTTC; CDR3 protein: CSARDRLAGGKEQFF
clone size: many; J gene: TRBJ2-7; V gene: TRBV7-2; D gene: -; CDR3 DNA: TGTGCCAGCAGCTTAGGGGGAAAACAGAACTACGAGCAGTACTTC; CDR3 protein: CASSLGGKQNYEQYF
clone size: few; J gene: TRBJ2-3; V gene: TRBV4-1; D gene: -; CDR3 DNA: TGCGCCAGCAGCCCCGGCAGTTATCCGACAGATACGCAGTATTTT; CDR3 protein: CASSPGSYPTDTQYF
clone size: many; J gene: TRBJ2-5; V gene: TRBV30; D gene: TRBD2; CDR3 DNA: TGTGCCTGGAGCCCTATGGCGGGAGGAGAGACCCAGTACTTC; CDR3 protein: CAWSPMAGGETQYF
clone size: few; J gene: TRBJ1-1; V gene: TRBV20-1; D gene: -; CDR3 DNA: TGCAGTGCCACGGACAGTGAAGCTTTCTTT; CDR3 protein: CSATDSEAFF
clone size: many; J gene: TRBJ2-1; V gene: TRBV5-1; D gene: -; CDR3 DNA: TGCGCCAGCAGCTTGGATTCATACTCGGGGAATGAGCAGTTCTTC; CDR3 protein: CASSLDSYSGNEQFF
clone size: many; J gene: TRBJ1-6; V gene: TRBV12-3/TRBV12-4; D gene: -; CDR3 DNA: TGTGCCAGCAGTCAGTCGAGGAATTCACCCCTCCACTTT; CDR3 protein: CASSQSRNSPLHF
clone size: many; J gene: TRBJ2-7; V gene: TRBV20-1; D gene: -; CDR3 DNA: TGCAGTGCTAGAGATCTTGGGAAGAGCTCCTACGAGCAGTACTTC; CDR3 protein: CSARDLGKSSYEQYF